Sequencing of this T cell receptor beta chain was carried out in a study of T-cell memory formation after mild COVID-19. General study findings and limits: Clones contracting day 15 to 85 were balanced CD4/CD8; later expanders leaned CD4+. Of the contracting clones, CD4+ ones lay mainly in CM and EM, and CD8+ ones in EMRA.

TCRdb fed the 5' RACE reads into MiXCR, producing one record per CDR3 protein. The data show about 620,000 distinct CDR3 sequences, about a sixth seen once. This CDR3 has 14 amino acids. Germline V gene data show CDR1 as LGHDT and CDR2 as YNNKEL (reference sequence). Trimming removed 4 bases at V and 5 bases at J, with 11 bases between. This clonotype turned up a few times. As yet, its antigen is unknown. This chain connects TRBV3-1 to TRBJ2-2, with D maybe TRBD1 (5 bases). The sample consisted of PBMCs or a T cell subset sorted from them (not recorded which). The clonotype comes from an adult woman who had mild COVID-19 (a few samples of this study predate the infection). Cell type and time point are not known. The CDR3 DNA sequence: TGTGCCAGCAGCCTCAACAGGAATACCGGGGAGCTGTTTTTT. Translating it yields CASSLNRNTGELFF.